The T cell receptor (beta chain) under discussion was sequenced for a study of PD-L1 blockade in urothelial cancer. Looking at the study overall: Patients' prior chemotherapy regimens numbered 0 to 3.

V was pared by 5 bases and J by 8 bases, with 12 bases of the junction left unmatched. The length of the CDR3 is 15 residues. In germline, CDR1 is SGHRS, CDR2 YFSETQ. The data were produced by immunoSEQ multiplex PCR, yet TCRdb's version contains in-frame clones alone and is incomplete. The sample lists roughly 29,000 clones; roughly 80% were seen once. This sequence was found in a man aged 45-65 years with urothelial cancer. The chain employs TRBV5-1 and TRBJ1-4, with 7 bases fitting TRBD1. Sequenced here: PBMCs, sampled around atezolizumab (anti-PD-L1) treatment. CDR3 nucleotides: TGCGCCAGCAGACTTAGACAGGGTAATGGGGAAAAACTGTTTTTT. This codes for CASRLRQGNGEKLFF.